This T cell receptor beta chain was profiled in a study of CD8 T cells in ankylosing spondylitis. This clonotype was observed many times. Its antigen is undetermined. Quantitative 5'-RACE with molecular barcodes produced the TCR beta libraries. TCRdb used MiXCR to reprocess the 5' RACE reads, holding one entry per CDR3 protein. The data hold 200,000 to 300,000 distinct CDR3 sequences, with about 10% observed a single time. The study, taken as a whole, reports: Ankylosing spondylitis blood appeared to be characterized by a TCR beta motif of under ten highly homologous variants.

This TCR was recovered from a male donor with ankylosing spondylitis or in good health (not recorded which). Sequencing was performed on blood, either unsorted or a sorted T cell fraction (not recorded which).

The CDR3 bases are TGTGCCAGCAGCGTAGGAACAGGGGGCTCTCGGAACACCGGGGAGCTGTTTTTT. It translates to CASSVGTGGSRNTGELFF. The rearrangement uses TRBV9 and TRBJ2-2, with 9 bases identical to TRBD1. With 0 bases clipped from V and 1 base from J, the junction kept 7 bases outside the gene matches. This CDR3 has 18 residues. Germline V gene data show CDR1 as SGDLS and CDR2 as YYNGEE.